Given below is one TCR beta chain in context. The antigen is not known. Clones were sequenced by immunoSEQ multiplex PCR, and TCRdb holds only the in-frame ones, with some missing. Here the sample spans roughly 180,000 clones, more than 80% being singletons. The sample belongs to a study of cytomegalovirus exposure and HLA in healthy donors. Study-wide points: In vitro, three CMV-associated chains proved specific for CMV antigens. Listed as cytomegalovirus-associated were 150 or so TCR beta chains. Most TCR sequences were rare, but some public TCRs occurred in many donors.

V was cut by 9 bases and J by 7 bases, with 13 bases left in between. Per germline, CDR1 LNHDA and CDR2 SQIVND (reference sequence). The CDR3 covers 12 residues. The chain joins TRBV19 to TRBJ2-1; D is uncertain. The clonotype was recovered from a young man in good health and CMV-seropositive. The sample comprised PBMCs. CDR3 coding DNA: TGTGCCAGCGAAGACTCTCTGAATGAGCAGTTCTTC. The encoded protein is CASEDSLNEQFF.